The 23 T cell receptor beta chains below all came from one sample that was sequenced in a study of blood T cell repertoires in COVID-19. The method was immunoSEQ multiplex PCR; TCRdb's version includes in-frame clones alone and lacks a portion of them. Of over 80,000 clones detected, 75% to 85% appear once; the ten largest clones hold 10%. Sample: peripheral blood. These receptors were taken from a woman in her sixties or seventies with acute or convalescent COVID-19.

CDR3 nucleotides: TGTGCCAGCAGCGTAGGGGGACAGGGGGCTCACGAGCAGTACTTC. Translating it yields CASSVGGQGAHEQYF. The V gene is TRBV9, the J gene TRBJ2-7; 12 bases line up with TRBD1. The CDR3 has 15 residues. The junction had 3 bases not matched to a gene; V was cut back by 0 bases and J by 5 bases. Per germline, CDR1 SGDLS and CDR2 YYNGEE.

The chain carries TRBV6-5 and TRBJ2-7; D possibly corresponds to TRBD1 (6 bases). The CDR3 has 14 residues. V was clipped by 5 bases and J by 3 bases, with 14 bases between them. Germline CDR1 and CDR2: MNHEY and SVGAGI. CDR3 region: CASSPGTTVYEQYF. The CDR3 DNA is TGTGCCAGCAGTCCCGGGACAACCGTCTACGAGCAGTACTTC.

The chain joins TRBV5-1 to TRBJ1-4; D is perhaps TRBD1 (5 bases). The CDR3 has 15 amino acids. The germline V gene has CDR1 SGHRS and CDR2 YFSETQ. Between the trimmed V and J ends, which lost 4 bases and 4 bases, there was a span of 14 bases. The CDR3 loop is CASSPGSGGNEKLFF. In nucleotides, the CDR3 is TGCGCCAGCAGCCCGGGGTCCGGGGGTAATGAAAAACTGTTTTTT.

The rearrangement uses TRBV3-1 (or the pseudogene TRBV3-2) and TRBJ1-5; the D gene is possibly TRBD1 (6 bases). V lost 3 bases and J lost 5, with 8 bases in between. The CDR3 totals 13 residues. The V gene's germline CDR1 is LGHDT and CDR2 YNNKEL (reference sequence). DNA for the CDR3: TGTGCCAGCAGCCATTCAGGGGATCAGCCCCAGCATTTT. The encoded protein is CASSHSGDQPQHF.

This clone appeared once. CDR3 amino acids: CAWSVGGDQPQHF. For the CDR3, the DNA is TGTGCCTGGAGTGTAGGGGGAGATCAGCCCCAGCATTTT. The chain couples TRBV30 to TRBJ1-5, with D possibly being TRBD1 (6 bases). V gave up 0 bases and J gave up 5 bases, with 8 bases separating them. From germline, CDR1 is GTSNPN and CDR2 SVGIG (reference sequence). CDR3 length: 13 residues.

The chain joins TRBV4-2 to TRBJ1-5; TRBD1 agrees at 7 bases. This CDR3 contains 15 residues. The V gene end was trimmed by 2 bases and the J gene end by 6 bases; junction bases not matched to a gene: 7. CDR1 and CDR2 (germline): LGHNA, YNFKEQ. The CDR3, as DNA: TGTGCCAGCAGCCAATCACAGGGGCCTATTCAGCCCCAGCATTTT. It is translated as CASSQSQGPIQPQHF.

This sequence joins TRBV7-2 and TRBJ2-7, with a possible D match to TRBD2 (7 bases). V was shortened by 5 bases and J by 6 bases, with 17 bases between the two germline ends. CDR3 length: 14 residues. Germline-derived CDR1 and CDR2 are SGHTA and FQGNSA. The chain's CDR3 is CASSPPGGYVEQYF. The DNA for the CDR3 is TGTGCCAGCAGCCCCCCGGGGGGCTACGTCGAGCAGTACTTC.

This chain joins TRBV25-1 and TRBJ2-3, with 7 bases matching TRBD1. Trimming removed 4 bases from V and 2 bases from J; junction bases left unmatched: 9. This CDR3 spans 16 amino acids. CDR1 is MGHDK and CDR2 is SYGVNS in the germline V gene. This chain's CDR3 is CASSGSGTDHTDTQYF. In nucleotides, the CDR3 is TGTGCCAGCAGTGGTTCCGGGACAGATCACACAGATACGCAGTATTTT.

The chain joins TRBV28 to TRBJ2-1, with TRBD2 matching 10 bases. The CDR3 covers 16 residues. Germline CDR1 is MDHEN and CDR2 is SYDVKM. V dropped 0 bases and J dropped 3; count of bases not matched to a gene: 2. The DNA for the CDR3 is TGTGCCAGCAGTTTATGGGTAGCGGGGGGCTACAATGAGCAGTTCTTC. It is translated as CASSLWVAGGYNEQFF. The full variable domain, its missing parts supplied by reference TRBV28 and TRBJ2-1, is DVKVTQSSRYLVKRTGEKVFLECVQDMDHENMFWYRQDPGLGLRLIYFSYDVKMKEKGDIPEGYSVSREKKERFSLILESASTNQTSMYLCASSLWVAGGYNEQFFGPGTRLTVL.

The V call is TRBV29-1, the J call TRBJ1-2; weak D call: TRBD1 (5 bases). Germline CDR1 SQVTM, CDR2 ANQGSEA. CDR3 length equals 13 residues. V shed 2 bases and J shed 8 bases, with 15 bases lying between them. The CDR3 DNA reads as TGCAGCGTTGAATGGCAGGGCCGGCTGGGCTACACCTTC. Its translation is CSVEWQGRLGYTF.

This chain links TRBV7-9 with TRBJ2-1; TRBD2 matches at 7 bases. Germline V gene lookup returns CDR1 SEHNR and CDR2 FQNEAQ (reference sequence). Trimming cost V 5 bases and J 2 bases; bases outside gene matches: 0. The CDR3 runs to 13 residues. Here the CDR3 reads CASSGGAYNEQFF. DNA of the CDR3: TGTGCCAGCAGCGGGGGGGCCTACAATGAGCAGTTCTTC.

This clone was observed a single time. V usage is TRBV18 and J usage is TRBJ2-1; 13 bases align to TRBD2. V shed 6 bases, J shed 7 bases, and the junction held 12 bases outside the gene matches. The CDR3 extends over 17 amino acids. From germline, CDR1 is KGHSH and CDR2 LQKENI. CDR3 sequence: CASSRTSGSLWNNEQFF. The CDR3 DNA reads TGTGCCAGCTCCCGGACTAGCGGGAGTCTCTGGAATAATGAGCAGTTCTTC.

The chain combines TRBV14 with TRBJ1-4; D is unclear. The germline V gene encodes CDR1 SGHDN and CDR2 FVKESK. The CDR3 consists of 18 residues. Trimming removed 0 bases at V and 0 bases at J, with 14 bases between. The CDR3 coding sequence is TGTGCCAGCAGCCAAGATCCCATAGTAGGAGCAACTAATGAAAAACTGTTTTTT. As protein: CASSQDPIVGATNEKLFF.

The rearrangement links TRBV5-1 to TRBJ2-2; no firm D call. The CDR3 covers 15 residues. The V end was cut by 4 bases, the J end by 6 bases, with 16 bases between. Germline V gives CDR1 SGHRS, CDR2 YFSETQ. The CDR3: CASSVEVLKAGELFF. The CDR3 coding sequence is TGCGCCAGCAGCGTTGAGGTACTCAAGGCCGGGGAGCTGTTTTTT.

The chain carries TRBV27 and TRBJ1-6, with 10 bases identical to TRBD1. The CDR3 consists of 15 residues. V trimming: 7 bases; J trimming: 6 bases; junction bases outside the gene matches: 6. Per the germline V gene, CDR1 is MNHEY and CDR2 is SMNVEV (reference sequence). This chain's CDR3 is CASTPRDRGNSPLHF. CDR3 coding DNA: TGTGCCAGCACCCCCCGGGACAGGGGTAATTCACCCCTCCACTTT.

This chain links TRBV6-6 with TRBJ1-1, with TRBD1 identical over 8 bases. The junction had 5 bases not matched to a gene; V was cut back by 4 bases and J by 1 base. The CDR3 loop spans 15 amino acids. The germline CDR1 and CDR2 sequences are MNHNY and SVGAGI (reference sequence). In DNA, the CDR3 is TGTGCCAGCAGTTTCCCGACAGGGGAGAACACTGAAGCTTTCTTT. This codes for CASSFPTGENTEAFF.

The rearrangement links TRBV19 to TRBJ2-3, with 7 positions matching TRBD1. This CDR3 contains 16 residues. CDR1 and CDR2 from the germline V gene are LNHDA and SQIVND (reference sequence). Trimming removed 5 bases from V and 3 bases from J; junction bases left unmatched: 11. CDR3 protein: CASSPGRGFGTDTQYF. CDR3 nucleotides: TGTGCCAGTAGTCCGGGCAGGGGGTTCGGGACAGATACGCAGTATTTT.

The J gene is TRBJ2-3, the V gene TRBV28; TRBD1 matches at 8 bases. The CDR3 is 17 residues long. V dropped 6 bases and J dropped 0; count of bases not matched to a gene: 11. CDR1 and CDR2 from the germline V gene are MDHEN and SYDVKM. CDR3: CASSPWSTGVSTDTQYF. The DNA for the CDR3 is TGTGCCAGCAGCCCGTGGTCGACAGGGGTGAGCACAGATACGCAGTATTTT.

V gene TRBV10-3 combines with J gene TRBJ2-1; 14 bases agree with TRBD2. This CDR3 has 16 amino acids. The germline gives CDR1 ENHRY, CDR2 SYGVKD. Germline trimming cut 3 bases from V and 10 bases from J; bases unmatched to any gene: 8. In DNA, the CDR3 is TGTGCCATCAGTGATGGACTAGCGGGAGGCCCCGGAGAGCAGTTCTTC. Translating gives CAISDGLAGGPGEQFF.

This clone was seen once. The rearrangement joins TRBV18 to TRBJ1-4, with TRBD1 matching over 8 bases. The CDR3 consists of 16 residues. V was clipped by 3 bases and J by 4 bases; unmatched bases: 7. From germline, CDR1 is KGHSH and CDR2 LQKENI. CDR3 in DNA: TGTGCCAGCTCACCCCAGGGGGCGCTCGGTAATGAAAAACTGTTTTTT. It translates to CASSPQGALGNEKLFF.

The rearrangement joins TRBV11-2 to TRBJ2-3; D is uncertain. V was cut by 1 base and J by 3 bases, with 2 bases left in between. The CDR3 covers 12 residues. The germline CDR1 and CDR2 sequences are SGHAT and FQNNGV. The CDR3 loop is CASSLVTDTQYF. The CDR3 region has the DNA TGTGCCAGCAGCTTAGTAACAGATACGCAGTATTTT.

The V gene is TRBV6-1, the J gene TRBJ1-2, with D unresolved. The germline V gene encodes CDR1 MNHNS and CDR2 SASEGT. The CDR3 is made up of 15 amino acids. V lost 2 bases to trimming and J lost 2 bases, with 12 bases between them. The chain's CDR3 is CASSEYPTGNYGYTF. CDR3 DNA: TGTGCCAGCAGTGAATATCCAACGGGGAACTATGGCTACACCTTC.

The J gene is TRBJ2-1, the V gene TRBV6-4, with D tentatively TRBD2 (6 bases). Germline-derived CDR1 and CDR2 are MRHNA and SNTAGT. This CDR3 has 13 amino acids. V was cut by 5 bases and J by 5 bases, with 10 bases left in between. The DNA of the CDR3 is TGTGCCAGCAGTATGATAGCGGACAATGAGCAGTTCTTC. Translated, it gives CASSMIADNEQFF.